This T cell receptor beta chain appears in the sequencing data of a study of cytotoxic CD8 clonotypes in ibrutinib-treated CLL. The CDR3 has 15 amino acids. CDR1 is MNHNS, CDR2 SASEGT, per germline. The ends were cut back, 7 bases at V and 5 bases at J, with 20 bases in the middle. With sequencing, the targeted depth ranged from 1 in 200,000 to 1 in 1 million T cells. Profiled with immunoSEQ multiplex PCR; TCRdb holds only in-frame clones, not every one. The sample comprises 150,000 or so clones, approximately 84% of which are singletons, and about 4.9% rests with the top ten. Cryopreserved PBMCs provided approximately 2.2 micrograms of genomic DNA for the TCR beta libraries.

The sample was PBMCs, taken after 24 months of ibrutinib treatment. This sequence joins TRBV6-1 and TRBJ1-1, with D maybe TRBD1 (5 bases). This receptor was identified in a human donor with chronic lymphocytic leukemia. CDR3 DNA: TGTGCCAGCATCCTAGCGGGTCAGGGCGGAACTGAAGCTTTCTTT. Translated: CASILAGQGGTEAFF.